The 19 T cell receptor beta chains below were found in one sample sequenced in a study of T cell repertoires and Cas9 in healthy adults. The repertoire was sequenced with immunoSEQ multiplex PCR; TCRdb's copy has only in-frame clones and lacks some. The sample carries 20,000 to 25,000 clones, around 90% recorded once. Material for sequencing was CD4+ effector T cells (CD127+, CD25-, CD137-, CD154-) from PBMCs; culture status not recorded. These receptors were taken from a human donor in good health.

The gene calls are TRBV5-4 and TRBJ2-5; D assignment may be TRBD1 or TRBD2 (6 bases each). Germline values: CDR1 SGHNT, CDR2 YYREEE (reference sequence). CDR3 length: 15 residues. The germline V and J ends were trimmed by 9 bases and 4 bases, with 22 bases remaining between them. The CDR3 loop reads CAIQGSGAGGETQYF. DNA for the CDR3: TGTGCCATCCAGGGGTCGGGGGCCGGGGGAGAGACCCAGTACTTC.

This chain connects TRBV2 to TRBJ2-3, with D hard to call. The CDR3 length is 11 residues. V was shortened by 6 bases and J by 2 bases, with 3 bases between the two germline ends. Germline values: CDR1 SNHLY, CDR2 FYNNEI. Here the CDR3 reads CASSLTDTQYF. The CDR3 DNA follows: TGTGCCAGCAGCCTCACAGATACGCAGTATTTT.

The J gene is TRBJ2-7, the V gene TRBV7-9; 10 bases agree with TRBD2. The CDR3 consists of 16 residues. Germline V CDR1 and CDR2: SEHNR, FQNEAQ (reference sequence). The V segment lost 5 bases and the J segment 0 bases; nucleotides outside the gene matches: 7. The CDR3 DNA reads TGTGCCAGCAGCGCCCCTGCTAGCGGGAGCTCCTACGAGCAGTACTTC. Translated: CASSAPASGSSYEQYF.

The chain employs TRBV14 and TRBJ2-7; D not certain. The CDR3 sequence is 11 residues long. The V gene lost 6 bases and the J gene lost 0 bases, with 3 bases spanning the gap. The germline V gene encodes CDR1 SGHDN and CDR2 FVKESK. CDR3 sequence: CASSSSYEQYF. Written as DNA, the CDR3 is TGTGCCAGCAGTTCCTCCTACGAGCAGTACTTC.

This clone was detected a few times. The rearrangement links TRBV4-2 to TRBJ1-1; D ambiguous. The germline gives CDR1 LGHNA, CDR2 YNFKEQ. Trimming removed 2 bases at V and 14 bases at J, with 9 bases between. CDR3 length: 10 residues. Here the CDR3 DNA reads TGTGCCAGCAGCCAAAATAAAAAGTTCTTT. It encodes CASSQNKKFF.

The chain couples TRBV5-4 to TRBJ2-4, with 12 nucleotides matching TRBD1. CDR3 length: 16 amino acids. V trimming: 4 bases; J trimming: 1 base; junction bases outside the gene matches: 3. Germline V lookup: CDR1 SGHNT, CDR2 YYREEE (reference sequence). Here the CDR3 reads CASSPGTGGAKNIQYF. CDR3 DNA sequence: TGTGCCAGCAGCCCCGGGACAGGGGGCGCCAAAAACATTCAGTACTTC.

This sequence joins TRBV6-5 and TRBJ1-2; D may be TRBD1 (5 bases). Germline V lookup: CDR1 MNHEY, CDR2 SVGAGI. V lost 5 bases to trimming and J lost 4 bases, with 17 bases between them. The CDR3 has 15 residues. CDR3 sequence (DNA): TGTGCCAGCAGTAAACATACAGGATTATCCTATGGCTACACCTTC. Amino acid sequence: CASSKHTGLSYGYTF.

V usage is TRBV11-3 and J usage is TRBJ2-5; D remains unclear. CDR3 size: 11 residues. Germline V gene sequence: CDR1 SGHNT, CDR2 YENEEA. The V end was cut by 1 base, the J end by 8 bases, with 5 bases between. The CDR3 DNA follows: TGTGCCAGCAGCTTAGGTGACACCCAGTACTTC. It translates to CASSLGDTQYF. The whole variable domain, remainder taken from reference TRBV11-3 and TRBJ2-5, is EAGVVQSPRYKIIEKKQPVAFWCNPISGHNTLYWYLQNLGQGPELLIRYENEEAVDDSQLPKDRFSAERLKGVDSTLKIQPAELGDSAVYLCASSLGDTQYFGPGTRLLVL.

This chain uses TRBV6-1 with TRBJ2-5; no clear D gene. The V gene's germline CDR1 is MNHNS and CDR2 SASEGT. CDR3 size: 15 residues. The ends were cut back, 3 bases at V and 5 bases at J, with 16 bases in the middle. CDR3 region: CASSDEGRLWETQYF. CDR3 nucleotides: TGTGCCAGCAGTGATGAAGGACGCCTTTGGGAGACCCAGTACTTC.

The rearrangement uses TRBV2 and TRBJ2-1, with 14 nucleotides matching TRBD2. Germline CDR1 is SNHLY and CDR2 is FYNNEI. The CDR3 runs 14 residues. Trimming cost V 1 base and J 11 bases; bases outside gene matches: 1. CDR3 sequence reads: CASSEGLAGGQQFF. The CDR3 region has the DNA TGTGCCAGCAGTGAAGGACTAGCGGGAGGGCAGCAGTTCTTC.

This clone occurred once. The CDR3 reads CASTEGGGYRGSEQYF. The CDR3, as DNA: TGTGCCAGCACCGAGGGGGGGGGATATCGAGGAAGCGAGCAGTACTTC. The V and J genes are TRBV28 and TRBJ2-7; tentative D call: TRBD2 (7 bases). From germline, CDR1 is MDHEN and CDR2 SYDVKM. V was clipped by 7 bases and J by 6 bases, with 25 bases between them. This CDR3 comprises 16 residues. Full variable domain (outside the CDR3, taken from reference TRBV28 and TRBJ2-7): DVKVTQSSRYLVKRTGEKVFLECVQDMDHENMFWYRQDPGLGLRLIYFSYDVKMKEKGDIPEGYSVSREKKERFSLILESASTNQTSMYLCASTEGGGYRGSEQYFGPGTRLTVT.

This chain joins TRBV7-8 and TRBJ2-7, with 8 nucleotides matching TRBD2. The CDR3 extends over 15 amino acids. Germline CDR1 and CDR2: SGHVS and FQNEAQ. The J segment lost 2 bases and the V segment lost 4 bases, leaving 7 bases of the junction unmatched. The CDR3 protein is CASSSGTSGPYEQYF. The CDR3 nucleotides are TGTGCCAGCAGCTCAGGCACTAGCGGTCCCTACGAGCAGTACTTC.

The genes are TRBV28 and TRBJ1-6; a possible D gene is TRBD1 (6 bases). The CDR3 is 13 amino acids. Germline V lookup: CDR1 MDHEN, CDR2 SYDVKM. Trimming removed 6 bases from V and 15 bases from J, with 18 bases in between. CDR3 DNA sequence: TGTGCCAGCAGCCCCGGGACAAGTGTAATCCTCCACTTT. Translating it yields CASSPGTSVILHF.

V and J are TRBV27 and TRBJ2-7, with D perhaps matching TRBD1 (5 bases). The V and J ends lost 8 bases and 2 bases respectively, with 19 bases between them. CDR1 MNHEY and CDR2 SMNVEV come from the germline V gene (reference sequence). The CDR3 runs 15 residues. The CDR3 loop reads CASRPSDISTYEQYF. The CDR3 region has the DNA TGTGCCAGCCGACCCTCGGACATAAGTACCTACGAGCAGTACTTC.

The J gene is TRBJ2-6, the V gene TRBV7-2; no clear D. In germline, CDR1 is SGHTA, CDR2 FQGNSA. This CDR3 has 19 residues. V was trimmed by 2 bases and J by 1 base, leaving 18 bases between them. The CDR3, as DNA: TGTGCCAGCAGCTTAAAACGAAATAGCCAAGCTTCTGGGGCCAACGTCCTGACTTTC. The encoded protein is CASSLKRNSQASGANVLTF.

Here the CDR3 DNA reads TGTGCCACCCTACAGGGTTCCAACACTGAAGCTTTCTTT. Translated, it gives CATLQGSNTEAFF. V gene TRBV6-6 combines with J gene TRBJ1-1; possibly TRBD1 for D (6 bases). V lost 10 bases and J lost 2, with 14 bases in between. The germline gives CDR1 MNHNY, CDR2 SVGAGI (reference sequence). The CDR3 is 13 residues long.

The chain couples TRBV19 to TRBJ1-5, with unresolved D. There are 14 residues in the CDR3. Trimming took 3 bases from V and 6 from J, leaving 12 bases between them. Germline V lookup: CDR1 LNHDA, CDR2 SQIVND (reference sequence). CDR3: CASSIPGLPQPQHF. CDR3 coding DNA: TGTGCCAGTAGTATCCCTGGGTTACCTCAGCCCCAGCATTTT.

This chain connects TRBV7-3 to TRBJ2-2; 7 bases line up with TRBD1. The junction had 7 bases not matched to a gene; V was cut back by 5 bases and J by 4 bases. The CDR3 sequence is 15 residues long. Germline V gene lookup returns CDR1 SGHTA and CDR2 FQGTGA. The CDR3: CASSDRADGTGELFF. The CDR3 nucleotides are TGTGCCAGCAGCGACAGGGCGGACGGCACCGGGGAGCTGTTTTTT.

In nucleotides, the CDR3 is TGCGCCAGCAGTGAAGCAGGGGGCATAGATCAGCCCCAGCATTTT. It translates to CASSEAGGIDQPQHF. The rearrangement joins TRBV10-1 to TRBJ1-5, with 8 bases identical to TRBD1. J lost 5 bases, V lost 3 bases, and 6 bases had no gene match. This CDR3 contains 15 residues. The germline CDR1 and CDR2 sequences are WNHNN and SYGVQD (reference sequence).